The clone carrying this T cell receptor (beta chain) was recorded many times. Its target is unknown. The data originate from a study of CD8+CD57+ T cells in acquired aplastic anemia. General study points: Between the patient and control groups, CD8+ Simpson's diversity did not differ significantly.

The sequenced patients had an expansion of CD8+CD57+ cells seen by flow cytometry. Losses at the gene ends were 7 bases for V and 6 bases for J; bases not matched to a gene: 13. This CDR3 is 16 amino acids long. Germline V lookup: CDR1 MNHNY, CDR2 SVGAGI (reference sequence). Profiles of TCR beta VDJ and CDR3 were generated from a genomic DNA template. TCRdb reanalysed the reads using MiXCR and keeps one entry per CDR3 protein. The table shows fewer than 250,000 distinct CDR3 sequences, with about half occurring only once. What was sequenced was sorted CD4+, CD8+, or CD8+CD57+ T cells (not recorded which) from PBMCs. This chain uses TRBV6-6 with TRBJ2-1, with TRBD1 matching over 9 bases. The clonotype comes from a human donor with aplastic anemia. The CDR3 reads CASTLPDRGATNEQFF. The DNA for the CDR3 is TGTGCCAGCACCCTCCCTGACAGGGGGGCCACCAATGAGCAGTTCTTC.